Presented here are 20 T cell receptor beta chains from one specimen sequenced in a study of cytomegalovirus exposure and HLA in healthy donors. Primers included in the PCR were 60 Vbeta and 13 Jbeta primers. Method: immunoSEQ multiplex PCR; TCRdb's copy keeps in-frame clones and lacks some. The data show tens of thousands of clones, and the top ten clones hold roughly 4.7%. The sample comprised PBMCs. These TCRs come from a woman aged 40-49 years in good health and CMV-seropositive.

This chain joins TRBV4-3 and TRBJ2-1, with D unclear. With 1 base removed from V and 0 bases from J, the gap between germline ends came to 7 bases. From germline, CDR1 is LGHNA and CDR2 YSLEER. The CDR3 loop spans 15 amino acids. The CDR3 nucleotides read TGCGCCAGCAGCCAAGCAACGGGCTCCTACAATGAGCAGTTCTTC. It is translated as CASSQATGSYNEQFF.

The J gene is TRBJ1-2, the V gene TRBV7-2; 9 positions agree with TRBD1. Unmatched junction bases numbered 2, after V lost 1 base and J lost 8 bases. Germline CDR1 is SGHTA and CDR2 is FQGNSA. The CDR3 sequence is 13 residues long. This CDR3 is CASSLGTGGGYTF. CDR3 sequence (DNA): TGTGCCAGCAGCTTAGGCACAGGGGGCGGCTACACCTTC.

The DNA for the CDR3 is TGTGCCAGCAGCTCTGGTAGAGGGGGCGTAAACATTCAGTACTTC. Its translation: CASSSGRGGVNIQYF. This rearrangement joins TRBV7-2 to TRBJ2-4; 7 bases map to TRBD1. CDR1 SGHTA and CDR2 FQGNSA come from the germline V gene. The CDR3 is 15 residues long. Unmatched junction bases numbered 9, after V lost 4 bases and J lost 6 bases.

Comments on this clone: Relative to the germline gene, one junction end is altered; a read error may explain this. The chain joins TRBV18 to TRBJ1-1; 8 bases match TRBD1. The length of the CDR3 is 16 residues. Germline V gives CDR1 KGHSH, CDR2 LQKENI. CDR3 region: CASSPYFQGANTEDFF. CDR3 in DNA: TGTGCCAGCTCACCATACTTCCAGGGGGCGAACACTGAAGATTTCTTT.

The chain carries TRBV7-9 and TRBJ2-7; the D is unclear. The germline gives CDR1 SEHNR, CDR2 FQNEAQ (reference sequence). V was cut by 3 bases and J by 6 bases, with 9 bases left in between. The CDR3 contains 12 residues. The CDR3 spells CASSLPASEQYF. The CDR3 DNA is TGTGCCAGCAGCTTGCCTGCGTCCGAGCAGTACTTC.

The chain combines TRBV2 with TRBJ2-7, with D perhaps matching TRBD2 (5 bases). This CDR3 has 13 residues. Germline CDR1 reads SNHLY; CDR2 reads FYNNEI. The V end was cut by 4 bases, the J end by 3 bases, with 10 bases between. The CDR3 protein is CASSGEGLYEQYF. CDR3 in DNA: TGTGCCAGCAGTGGTGAGGGTCTCTACGAGCAGTACTTC.

The CDR3 DNA follows: TGTGCCAGCAGCCCCCTAATAGCGGACCAAGAGACCCAGTACTTC. Encoded protein: CASSPLIADQETQYF. The chain recombines TRBV6-4 with TRBJ2-5; tentatively, D is TRBD2 (6 bases). CDR1 is MRHNA, CDR2 SNTAGT, per germline. V lost 6 bases, J lost 0 bases, and 14 bases lay in between. The CDR3 is 15 amino acids.

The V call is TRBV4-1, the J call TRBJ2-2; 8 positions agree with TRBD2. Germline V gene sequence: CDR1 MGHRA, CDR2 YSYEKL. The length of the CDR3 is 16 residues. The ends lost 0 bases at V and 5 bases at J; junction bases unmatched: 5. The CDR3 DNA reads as TGCGCCAGCAGCCAAGAAGCGGGAGCGTTAACCGGGGAGCTGTTTTTT. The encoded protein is CASSQEAGALTGELFF.

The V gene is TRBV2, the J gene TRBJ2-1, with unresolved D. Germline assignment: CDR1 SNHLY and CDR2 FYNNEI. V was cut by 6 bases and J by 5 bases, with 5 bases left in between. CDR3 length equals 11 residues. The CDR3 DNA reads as TGTGCCAGCAGGATAGACAATGAGCAGTTCTTC. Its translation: CASRIDNEQFF.

The CDR3 reads CASSRQREKLFF. Here the CDR3 DNA reads TGTGCCAGCAGCAGACAGAGGGAAAAACTGTTTTTT. The J gene is TRBJ1-4, the V gene TRBV13; D possibly corresponds to TRBD1 (5 bases). Germline CDR1 is PRHDT and CDR2 is FYEKMQ (reference sequence). V was shortened by 5 bases and J by 8 bases, with 9 bases between the two germline ends. The CDR3 extends over 12 amino acids.

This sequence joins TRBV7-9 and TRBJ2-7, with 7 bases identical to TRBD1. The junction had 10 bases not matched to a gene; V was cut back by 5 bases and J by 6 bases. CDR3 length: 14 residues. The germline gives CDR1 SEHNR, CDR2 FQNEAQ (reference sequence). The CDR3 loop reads CASSDEQGPPEQYF. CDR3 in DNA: TGTGCCAGCAGCGACGAACAGGGGCCACCCGAGCAGTACTTC.

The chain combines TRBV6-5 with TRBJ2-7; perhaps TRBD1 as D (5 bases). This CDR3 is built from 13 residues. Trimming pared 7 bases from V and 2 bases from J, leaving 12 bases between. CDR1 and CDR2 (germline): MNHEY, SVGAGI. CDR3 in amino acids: CASTRGTPYEQYF. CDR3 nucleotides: TGTGCCAGCACAAGGGGCACCCCCTACGAGCAGTACTTC.

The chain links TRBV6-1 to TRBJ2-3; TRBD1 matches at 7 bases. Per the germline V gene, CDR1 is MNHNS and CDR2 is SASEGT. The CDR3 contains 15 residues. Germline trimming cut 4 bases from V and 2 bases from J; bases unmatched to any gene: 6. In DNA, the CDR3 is TGTGCCAGCAGTGGCCCGACAGGGTCCACAGATACGCAGTATTTT. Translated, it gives CASSGPTGSTDTQYF.

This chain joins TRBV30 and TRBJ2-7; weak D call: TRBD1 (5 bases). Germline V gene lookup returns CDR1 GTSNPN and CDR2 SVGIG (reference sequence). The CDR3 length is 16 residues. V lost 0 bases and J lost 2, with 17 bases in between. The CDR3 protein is CAWSVGGAFPPYEQYF. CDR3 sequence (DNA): TGTGCCTGGAGTGTAGGTGGGGCTTTTCCACCCTACGAGCAGTACTTC.

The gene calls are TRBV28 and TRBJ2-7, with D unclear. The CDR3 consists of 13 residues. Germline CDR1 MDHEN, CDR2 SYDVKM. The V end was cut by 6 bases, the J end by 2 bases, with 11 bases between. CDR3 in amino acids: CASRIQTAYEQYF. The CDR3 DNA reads TGTGCCAGCAGGATACAAACAGCCTACGAGCAGTACTTC.

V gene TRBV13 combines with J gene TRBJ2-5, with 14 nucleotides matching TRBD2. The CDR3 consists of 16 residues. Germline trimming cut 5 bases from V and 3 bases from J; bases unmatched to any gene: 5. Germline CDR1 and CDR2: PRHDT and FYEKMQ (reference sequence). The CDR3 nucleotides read TGTGCCAGCAGCCTGGGACTAGCGGGAGTCGAAGAGACCCAGTACTTC. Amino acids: CASSLGLAGVEETQYF.

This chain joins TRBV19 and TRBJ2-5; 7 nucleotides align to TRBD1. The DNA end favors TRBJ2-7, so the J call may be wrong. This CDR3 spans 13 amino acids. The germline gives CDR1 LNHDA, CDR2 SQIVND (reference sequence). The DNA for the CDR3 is TGTGCCAGTAGTATAGGACAGGGCTACGAGCAGTACTTC. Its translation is CASSIGQGYEQYF.

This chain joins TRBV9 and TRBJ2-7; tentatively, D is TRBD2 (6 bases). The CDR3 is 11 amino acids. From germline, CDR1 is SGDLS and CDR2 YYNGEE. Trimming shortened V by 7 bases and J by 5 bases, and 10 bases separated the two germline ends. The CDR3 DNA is TGTGCCAGCGGAGGGTTCCACGAGCAGTACTTC. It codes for CASGGFHEQYF.

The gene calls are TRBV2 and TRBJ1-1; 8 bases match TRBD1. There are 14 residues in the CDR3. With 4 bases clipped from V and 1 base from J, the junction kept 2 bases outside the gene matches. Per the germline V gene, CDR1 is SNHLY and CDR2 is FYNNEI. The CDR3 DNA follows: TGTGCCAGCAGTGGACAGGGGAGGAACACTGAAGCTTTCTTT. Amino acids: CASSGQGRNTEAFF.

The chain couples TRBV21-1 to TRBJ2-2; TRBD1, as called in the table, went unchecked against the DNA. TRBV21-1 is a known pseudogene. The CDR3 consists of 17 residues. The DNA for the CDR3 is TGTGCCAGCAGCAAAGCGGCAGGGGACGCGGACACCGGGGAGCTGTTTTTT. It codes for CASSKAAGDADTGELFF.